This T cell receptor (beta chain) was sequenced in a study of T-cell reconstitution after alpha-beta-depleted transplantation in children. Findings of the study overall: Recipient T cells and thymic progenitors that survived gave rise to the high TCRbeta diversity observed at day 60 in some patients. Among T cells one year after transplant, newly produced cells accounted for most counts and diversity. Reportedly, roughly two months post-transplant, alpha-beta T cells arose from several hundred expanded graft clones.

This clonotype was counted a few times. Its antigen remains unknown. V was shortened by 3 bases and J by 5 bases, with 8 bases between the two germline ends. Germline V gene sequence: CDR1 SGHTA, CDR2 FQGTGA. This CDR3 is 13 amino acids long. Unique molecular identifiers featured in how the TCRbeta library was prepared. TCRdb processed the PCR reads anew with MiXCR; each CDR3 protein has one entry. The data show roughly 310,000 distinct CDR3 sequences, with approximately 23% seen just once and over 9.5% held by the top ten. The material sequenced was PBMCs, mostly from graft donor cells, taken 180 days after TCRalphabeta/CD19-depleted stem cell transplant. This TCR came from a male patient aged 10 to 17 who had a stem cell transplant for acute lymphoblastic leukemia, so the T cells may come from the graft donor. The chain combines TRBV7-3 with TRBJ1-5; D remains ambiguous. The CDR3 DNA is TGTGCCAGCAGCTTGGACTGGGATCAGCCCCAGCATTTT. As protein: CASSLDWDQPQHF.